This T cell receptor beta chain was recovered during a study of response to subunit inactivated influenza vaccine (dated 2018 in TCRdb). Some background on the complete study: Deep quantitative T cell receptor repertoire profiling was used in the study to track responses to a trivalent subunit inactivated influenza vaccine.

Of note for this clonotype: Its antigen has not been determined. Per-nucleotide qualities are absent, and no much larger clonotype sits a single base away.

On the study overall, not on this receptor specifically: The authors suggested that each seasonal influenza vaccination may recruit only a limited number of new T cells.

Library preparation was by RT-PCR. Sequencing was carried out with an Illumina HiSeq 2500. The public sequencing data were trimmed at Q25 with fastp and processed into clonotypes with MiXCR by TCRdb, which kept only in-frame beta chains. Each entry merges the rows of one CDR3 protein and shows their most common DNA and genes. In all, the sample holds more than 550,000 distinct CDR3 sequences, and about 10% of those were seen once. 9.5% to 13% of the sample rests with the top ten. This clonotype was obtained from a man aged 45-65 years who received an inactivated influenza vaccine. Donor details come from another sample of the same person, matched by shared clones. Sequences were derived from PBMCs from blood, sampled on the day of vaccination.

The CDR3 protein: CASSSTGRGNQPQHF. Read as DNA, the sequence is TGTGCCAGCAGCTCGACGGGGAGGGGCAATCAGCCCCAGCATTTT. The chain couples TRBV7-9 to TRBJ1-5; the D gene lacks a confident call. Between the V and J ends, shortened by 4 bases and 2 bases respectively, the junction contains 12 bases. The germline V gene encodes CDR1 SEHNR and CDR2 FQNEAQ (reference sequence). The CDR3 starts with the cysteine, ends with the phenylalanine, and has 15 residues. CDR3 DNA is the only sequence kept; it has 45 bases, read in frame from the first base.